These 28 T cell receptor beta chains were all obtained from the same sample, sequenced in a study of T and B cells in COVID-19 patients. Each TRB amplification used about 250-550 ng of genomic DNA from blood. BIOMED2 TRB-A/B primer pools were used in multiplex TRB PCR. TCRdb itself ran the multiplex PCR reads through MiXCR, one entry per CDR3 protein. The table includes tens of thousands of distinct CDR3 sequences, approximately 30% detected once. Sequencing used blood. Receptors originate from a human donor who had recovered from COVID-19.

As to this clonotype: A clone one base away is much larger, so this may be a read error. The CDR3 region has the DNA TGTGCCAGAAGCTCAATCGGGACAGATACGCAGTATTTT. Encoded protein: CARSSIGTDTQYF. The chain joins TRBV5-1 to TRBJ2-3, with unresolved D. The CDR3 is made up of 13 amino acids. The germline V gene encodes CDR1 SGHRS and CDR2 YFSETQ. Variable domain in full (rest from reference TRBV5-1 and TRBJ2-3): KAGVTQTPRYLIKTRGQQVTLSCSPISGHRSVSWYQQTPGQGLQFLFEYFSETQRNKGNFPGRFSGRQFSNSRSEMNVSTLELGDSALYLCARSSIGTDTQYFGPGTRLTVL.

In this sample, this clonotype is medium-sized. This chain connects TRBV15 to TRBJ2-5, with a weak D call TRBD1 (5 bases). V was clipped by 1 base and J by 6 bases, with 15 bases between them. Germline lookup yields CDR1 LNHNV and CDR2 YYDKDF (reference sequence). The CDR3 covers 15 residues. This chain's CDR3 is CATSRVGQQEKTQYF. CDR3 DNA sequence: TGTGCCACCAGCAGAGTCGGACAACAAGAGAAGACCCAGTACTTC. Combining the CDR3 with reference TRBV15 and TRBJ2-5 gives the whole variable domain DAMVIQNPRYQVTQFGKPVTLSCSQTLNHNVMYWYQQKSSQAPKLLFHYYDKDFNNEADTPDNFQSRRPNTSFCFLDIRSPGLGDTAMYLCATSRVGQQEKTQYFGPGTRLLVL.

There are a few counts of this clonotype. This chain joins TRBV7-2 and TRBJ2-7, with TRBD1 identical over 9 bases. The germline V gene encodes CDR1 SGHTA and CDR2 FQGNSA. CDR3 size: 13 residues. V was pared by 3 bases and J by 6 bases, with 3 bases of the junction left unmatched. The CDR3 region has the DNA TGTGCCAGCAGCTTCGGGACAGGGCGCGAGCAGTACTTC. Protein product: CASSFGTGREQYF.

This chain joins TRBV30 and TRBJ1-5; the D gene is possibly TRBD1 (5 bases). Trimming shortened V by 2 bases and J by 4 bases, and 15 bases separated the two germline ends. This CDR3 contains 15 residues. CDR1 is GTSNPN and CDR2 is SVGIG in the germline V gene (reference sequence). CDR3 in amino acids: CAWSTGRGTNQPQHF. For the CDR3, the DNA is TGTGCCTGGAGTACCGGACGGGGCACAAATCAGCCCCAGCATTTT.

This clonotype turned up a few times. The V and J genes are TRBV6-5 and TRBJ1-2, with TRBD1 matching over 8 bases. Germline assignment: CDR1 MNHEY and CDR2 SVGAGI. The CDR3 sequence is 13 residues long. With V trimmed by 5 bases and J by 8 bases, 7 bases remained unmatched. The CDR3 region is CASSNRGFDGYTF. The CDR3 nucleotides are TGTGCCAGCAGTAACAGGGGGTTCGACGGCTACACCTTC.

Judged by abundance, this clonotype is medium-sized. The chain uses TRBV29-1 and TRBJ2-1; D is possibly TRBD1 or TRBD2 (5 bases each). The CDR3 covers 13 residues. Trimming cost V 6 bases and J 2 bases, with 11 bases left between them. Per the germline V gene, CDR1 is SQVTM and CDR2 is ANQGSEA. The CDR3 DNA follows: TGCAGCGTGCTGGGGGATCCCTACAATGAGCAGTTCTTC. Translating gives CSVLGDPYNEQFF.

CDR3 residues: CSAPGQGYNEQFF. CDR3 DNA: TGCAGTGCGCCGGGACAGGGCTACAATGAGCAGTTCTTC. This chain connects TRBV20-1 to TRBJ2-1; 9 bases align to TRBD1. Germline CDR1 is DFQATT and CDR2 is SNEGSKA (reference sequence). The V segment lost 6 bases and the J segment 3 bases; nucleotides outside the gene matches: 3. CDR3 length equals 13 residues.

This chain joins TRBV7-9 and TRBJ2-2, with 11 bases identical to TRBD1. The J segment lost 1 base and the V segment lost 8 bases, leaving 3 bases of the junction unmatched. The CDR3 covers 15 residues. From germline, CDR1 is SEHNR and CDR2 FQNEAQ (reference sequence). CDR3 nucleotides: TGTGCCAGCCGGACAGGGGGCGAGAACACCGGGGAGCTGTTTTTT. Protein sequence: CASRTGGENTGELFF.

In nucleotides, the CDR3 is TGCGCCAGCAGCCCAGGACAGGGGAAGATTGGGAATTCACCCCTCCACTTT. The encoded protein is CASSPGQGKIGNSPLHF. The J gene is TRBJ1-6, the V gene TRBV5-1; TRBD1 matches 9 bases. V was clipped by 4 bases and J by 7 bases; unmatched bases: 12. The CDR3 runs 17 residues. The germline gives CDR1 SGHRS, CDR2 YFSETQ.

This clonotype showed up just a few times. This chain joins TRBV7-9 and TRBJ1-4; D ambiguous. The CDR3 is 14 residues long. The V end was cut by 2 bases, the J end by 1 base, with 5 bases between. Germline V CDR1 and CDR2: SEHNR, FQNEAQ (reference sequence). The CDR3 bases are TGTGCCAGCAGCTTATCCGGAACTAATGAAAAACTGTTTTTT. This sequence encodes CASSLSGTNEKLFF.

This clonotype was observed many times. The chain couples TRBV15 to TRBJ2-7; 7 bases map to TRBD1. The CDR3 has 14 amino acids. Per the germline V gene, CDR1 is LNHNV and CDR2 is YYDKDF (reference sequence). Losses at the gene ends were 5 bases for V and 3 bases for J; bases not matched to a gene: 7. The CDR3: CATSDTYRGYEQYF. Here the CDR3 DNA reads TGTGCCACCAGCGATACCTACAGGGGCTACGAGCAGTACTTC.

The genes are TRBV7-9 and TRBJ2-7; D is uncertain. The germline V gene has CDR1 SEHNR and CDR2 FQNEAQ (reference sequence). This CDR3 contains 11 residues. Trimming stripped 7 bases from V and 5 bases from J, with 9 bases between. For the CDR3, the DNA is TGTGCCAGCACCGAGAAAGACGAGCAGTACTTC. Protein: CASTEKDEQYF.

This clonotype is labeled medium-sized. The chain joins TRBV19 to TRBJ2-3; D call uncertain. The CDR3 spans 14 residues. V lost 6 bases to trimming and J lost 0 bases, with 10 bases between them. Germline-derived CDR1 and CDR2 are LNHDA and SQIVND (reference sequence). The CDR3 loop reads CASSPTSSTDTQYF. The CDR3 region has the DNA TGTGCCAGTAGCCCGACTTCAAGCACAGATACGCAGTATTTT.

This clonotype was seen ten or more times. CDR3 in amino acids: CASSYSTGTETQYF. CDR3 DNA sequence: TGTGCCAGCAGTTACTCGACAGGGACCGAGACCCAGTACTTC. The rearrangement links TRBV6-5 to TRBJ2-5; TRBD1 matches 7 bases. Germline V gene data show CDR1 as MNHEY and CDR2 as SVGAGI. V gave up 0 bases and J gave up 5 bases; unmatched junction bases: 3. The CDR3 consists of 14 residues.

This clonotype was counted a single time. The chain employs TRBV20-1 and TRBJ1-5; D is uncertain. CDR1 DFQATT and CDR2 SNEGSKA come from the germline V gene (reference sequence). V was shortened by 3 bases and J by 1 base, with 7 bases between the two germline ends. This CDR3 has 13 residues. CDR3 in DNA: TGCAGTGCTAGCTCGGACAGCAATCAGCCCCAGCATTTT. Its protein product is CSASSDSNQPQHF.

J is TRBJ2-3 and V is TRBV20-1; D is unresolved. The germline gives CDR1 DFQATT, CDR2 SNEGSKA (reference sequence). This CDR3 comprises 15 residues. Trimming pared 0 bases from V and 1 base from J, leaving 11 bases between. The CDR3 region has the DNA TGCAGTGCTAGAGATTGGAATAGAGGCACAGATACGCAGTATTTT. Its protein product is CSARDWNRGTDTQYF.

This chain joins TRBV6-2 or TRBV6-3 and TRBJ2-5; 7 nucleotides line up with TRBD1. Trimming removed 6 bases from V and 2 bases from J; junction bases left unmatched: 9. The CDR3 spans 15 residues. Germline CDR1 is MNHEY and CDR2 is SVGEGT. The CDR3 DNA is TGTGCCAGCAGAACCCCGGGACAGAGACAAGAGACCCAGTACTTC. Translation gives CASRTPGQRQETQYF.

Comment on this clonotype: Possible read error: a much larger clone is one base away. Lacking the conserved final phenylalanine or tryptophan, this CDR3 likely reflects a read error. V and J are TRBV5-1 and TRBJ2-6, with TRBD1 matching over 10 bases. This CDR3 contains 16 residues. Trimming cost V 4 bases and J 4 bases; bases outside gene matches: 5. Germline V gene lookup returns CDR1 SGHRS and CDR2 YFSETQ. The CDR3 here is CASSRQGAGGANVLTL. CDR3 DNA: TGCGCCAGCAGCCGACAGGGGGCAGGGGGGGCCAACGTCCTGACTCTC.

This clonotype qualifies as medium-sized (0.01 to 0.1%). The chain is built from TRBV29-1 and TRBJ1-1, with 7 positions matching TRBD1. Germline-derived CDR1 and CDR2 are SQVTM and ANQGSEA. The ends lost 6 bases at V and 0 bases at J; junction bases unmatched: 7. CDR3 size: 14 residues. For the CDR3, the DNA is TGCAGCGTGATTAAGGGACAGATGAACACTGAAGCTTTCTTT. This sequence encodes CSVIKGQMNTEAFF.

The V gene is TRBV12-3 or TRBV12-4, the J gene TRBJ1-3, with D maybe TRBD1 (6 bases). The CDR3 is 15 amino acids. V shed 5 bases and J shed 7 bases, with 18 bases lying between them. As DNA, the CDR3 is TGTGCCAGCAGTCGATCTTCACAGGGTCAGAACACCATATATTTT. It specifies CASSRSSQGQNTIYF.

This clonotype was found a few times. The chain is built from TRBV6-5 and TRBJ1-6; D gene uncertain. Germline lookup yields CDR1 MNHEY and CDR2 SVGAGI. V was clipped by 6 bases and J by 8 bases, with 20 bases between them. There are 16 residues in the CDR3. CDR3 nucleotide sequence: TGTGCCAGCAGCCGCGGTGCTCCCTATTCTCATTCACCCCTCCACTTT. Translation gives CASSRGAPYSHSPLHF.

Regarding this clonotype: A read error may be the cause here, since a much bigger clone is one base away. V is TRBV30 and J is TRBJ1-5; TRBD1 matches 7 bases. Germline loops: CDR1 GTSNPN, CDR2 SVGIG (reference sequence). The CDR3 has 13 residues. The CDR3 region is CTWGGQHNQPQHF. DNA for the CDR3: TGTACCTGGGGGGGACAGCACAATCAGCCCCAGCATTTT.

The CDR3 region is CASSLRGVPSGDTGELFF. The CDR3, as DNA: TGTGCCAGCAGCTTAAGGGGGGTTCCTAGCGGGGACACCGGGGAGCTGTTTTTT. The rearrangement uses TRBV11-3 and TRBJ2-2, with 9 bases aligning to TRBD2. The germline CDR1 and CDR2 sequences are SGHNT and YENEEA. This CDR3 comprises 18 residues. With V trimmed by 2 bases and J by 3 bases, 10 bases remained unmatched.

This clonotype occurred a few times. This chain connects TRBV12-3 or TRBV12-4 to TRBJ1-1, with D unresolved. The CDR3 is 11 amino acids. Deletions cut 1 base from V and 7 bases from J, with 4 bases between. CDR3 sequence reads: CASSLGGEAFF. CDR3 bases: TGTGCCAGCAGTTTAGGTGGTGAAGCTTTCTTT.

This clonotype showed up just a few times. V and J are TRBV12-3 or TRBV12-4 and TRBJ1-5; D uncertain. V was clipped by 6 bases and J by 5 bases, with 8 bases between them. The CDR3 is 12 residues long. CDR3 residues: CASRDGDQPQHF. The CDR3 nucleotides read TGTGCCAGCAGGGACGGGGATCAGCCCCAGCATTTT.

This clonotype is deemed medium-sized. The V and J genes are TRBV15 and TRBJ2-3, with D possibly matching TRBD2 (6 bases). The V end lost 5 bases, the J end lost 0 bases, and 15 bases lay between the germline ends. The CDR3 consists of 16 residues. CDR1 is LNHNV and CDR2 is YYDKDF in the germline V gene (reference sequence). The CDR3 loop is CATSFGGGTSTDTQYF. In DNA, the CDR3 is TGTGCCACCAGCTTCGGAGGCGGGACTAGCACAGATACGCAGTATTTT. Full variable domain (missing parts from reference TRBV15 and TRBJ2-3): DAMVIQNPRYQVTQFGKPVTLSCSQTLNHNVMYWYQQKSSQAPKLLFHYYDKDFNNEADTPDNFQSRRPNTSFCFLDIRSPGLGDTAMYLCATSFGGGTSTDTQYFGPGTRLTVL.

The chain carries TRBV30 and TRBJ2-5; 10 bases align to TRBD2. The CDR3 is made up of 13 amino acids. CDR1 and CDR2 (germline): GTSNPN, SVGIG (reference sequence). V was clipped by 3 bases and J by 7 bases; unmatched bases: 5. The CDR3 loop is CAWRAGGAGTQYF. The DNA for the CDR3 is TGTGCCTGGAGAGCGGGGGGGGCCGGGACCCAGTACTTC.

The chain couples TRBV5-4 to TRBJ2-7; TRBD2 aligns across 10 bases. The germline V gene encodes CDR1 SGHNT and CDR2 YYREEE (reference sequence). After removal of 3 bases from V and 5 bases from J, the junction contained 11 bases not matched to a gene. The length of the CDR3 is 16 residues. CDR3 in DNA: TGTGCCAGCAGCTATCCCGAGCGGGGGGGCGTCAACGAGCAGTACTTC. Translation gives CASSYPERGGVNEQYF.